Shown below are 14 T cell receptor beta chains from a single sample sequenced in a study of cytomegalovirus exposure and HLA in healthy donors. Vbeta (60) and Jbeta (13) primers were used in the PCR. Only in-frame clones appear in the TCRdb table, and some are missing; sequencing was by immunoSEQ multiplex PCR. The table lists about 160,000 clones, just under 80% of them singletons. Input material: PBMCs. Source of these receptors: a woman between 50 and 59 years old in good health and CMV-seronegative.

CDR3 protein: CASSLARVNPGQPQHF. The CDR3 DNA reads TGTGCCAGCAGCTTGGCGAGGGTGAACCCCGGTCAGCCCCAGCATTTT. The chain has TRBV12-1 and TRBJ1-5. TRBV12-1 is a known pseudogene. This CDR3 is 16 amino acids long.

This chain connects TRBV5-1 to TRBJ2-7; 7 nucleotides line up with TRBD1. This CDR3 is built from 17 residues. Germline loops: CDR1 SGHRS, CDR2 YFSETQ. V gave up 4 bases and J gave up 0 bases; unmatched junction bases: 13. In DNA, the CDR3 is TGCGCCAGCAGCCCCACGACAGGGCTCCTAAGCTCCTACGAGCAGTACTTC. Its protein product is CASSPTTGLLSSYEQYF.

The rearrangement uses TRBV19 and TRBJ1-2, with 12 bases lining up with TRBD1. CDR3 length: 13 residues. Trimming took 6 bases from V and 10 from J; bases not matched to a gene: 6. CDR1 and CDR2 from the germline V gene are LNHDA and SQIVND (reference sequence). In nucleotides, the CDR3 is TGTGCCAGTAGCCCGGGACAGGGGGCTGTCTACACCTTC. Protein: CASSPGQGAVYTF.

The V and J genes are TRBV7-9 and TRBJ1-2; TRBD1 might be the D (5 bases). Trimming removed 3 bases from V and 10 bases from J, with 21 bases in between. Germline loops: CDR1 SEHNR, CDR2 FQNEAQ (reference sequence). This CDR3 is 15 amino acids long. In DNA, the CDR3 is TGTGCCAGCAGCTTTCCGGAGCAGGGTGTTATTGACTACACCTTC. Translated, it gives CASSFPEQGVIDYTF.

This chain uses TRBV5-1 with TRBJ2-1; a weak D match, TRBD2 (6 bases). The CDR3 length is 15 residues. Trimming removed 4 bases from V and 10 bases from J, with 21 bases in between. The V gene's germline CDR1 is SGHRS and CDR2 YFSETQ. The CDR3 nucleotides read TGCGCCAGCAGCCCGGAGGTCTTGCGGGACCTCGAGCAGTTCTTC. Its translation is CASSPEVLRDLEQFF.

The V call is TRBV7-2, the J call TRBJ1-1, with 9 bases lining up with TRBD1. Losses at the gene ends were 6 bases for V and 5 bases for J; bases not matched to a gene: 7. CDR1 is SGHTA and CDR2 is FQGNSA in the germline V gene. There are 14 residues in the CDR3. CDR3: CASRQQGARTEAFF. The CDR3 DNA follows: TGTGCCAGCAGACAACAGGGGGCGAGGACTGAAGCTTTCTTT.

The chain combines TRBV2 with TRBJ1-5; 9 nucleotides align to TRBD1. Looked up from germline, CDR1 is SNHLY and CDR2 is FYNNEI. J lost 5 bases, V lost 6 bases, and 5 bases had no gene match. The CDR3 is 14 residues long. The CDR3 is CASRARTGDQPQHF. The CDR3 DNA follows: TGTGCCAGCAGGGCTCGGACAGGGGATCAGCCCCAGCATTTT.

The rearrangement uses TRBV30 and TRBJ2-7, with D possibly being TRBD2 (5 bases). This CDR3 comprises 11 residues. Germline V gene sequence: CDR1 GTSNPN, CDR2 SVGIG (reference sequence). V dropped 1 base and J dropped 5 bases, with 6 bases sitting between them. The CDR3 nucleotides are TGTGCCTGGAGTGGGGAGAACGAGCAGTACTTC. Translation: CAWSGENEQYF.

The rearrangement uses TRBV28 and TRBJ2-2; no reliable D call. Germline V gives CDR1 MDHEN, CDR2 SYDVKM. The CDR3 spans 15 residues. The germline V and J ends were trimmed by 5 bases and 8 bases, with 18 bases remaining between them. The CDR3 nucleotides are TGTGCCAGCAGTATCCCTTACCGGGTCGGAGGGGAGCTGTTTTTT. It is translated as CASSIPYRVGGELFF. Based on the CDR3 plus reference TRBV28 and TRBJ2-2, the full variable domain is DVKVTQSSRYLVKRTGEKVFLECVQDMDHENMFWYRQDPGLGLRLIYFSYDVKMKEKGDIPEGYSVSREKKERFSLILESASTNQTSMYLCASSIPYRVGGELFFGEGSRLTVL.

The chain couples TRBV28 to TRBJ2-7, with 7 bases fitting TRBD1. This CDR3 has 13 residues. Germline V lookup: CDR1 MDHEN, CDR2 SYDVKM. V shed 5 bases and J 3 bases; nucleotides not matched to a gene: 4. In DNA form, the CDR3 reads TGTGCCAGCAGTCTACGGACAGGCTACGAGCAGTACTTC. Protein: CASSLRTGYEQYF. The full variable domain, its missing parts supplied by reference TRBV28 and TRBJ2-7, is DVKVTQSSRYLVKRTGEKVFLECVQDMDHENMFWYRQDPGLGLRLIYFSYDVKMKEKGDIPEGYSVSREKKERFSLILESASTNQTSMYLCASSLRTGYEQYFGPGTRLTVT.

This rearrangement joins TRBV5-1 to TRBJ2-1, with 10 bases lining up with TRBD2. Per germline, CDR1 SGHRS and CDR2 YFSETQ. The CDR3 contains 16 residues. The J segment lost 7 bases and the V segment lost 0 bases, leaving 7 bases of the junction unmatched. CDR3 DNA: TGCGCCAGCAGCTTGGCCGGAGCGGGGGGGCGGAATGAGCAGTTCTTC. Residues: CASSLAGAGGRNEQFF.

The gene calls are TRBV11-2 and TRBJ2-1, with D possibly matching TRBD2 (6 bases). This CDR3 is built from 14 residues. Trimming took off 8 bases at V and 0 bases at J, with 11 bases between the two ends. Germline assignment: CDR1 SGHAT and CDR2 FQNNGV. The CDR3 sequence is CASGGLSSYNEQFF. The CDR3 DNA sequence: TGTGCCAGCGGGGGGTTGAGCTCCTACAATGAGCAGTTCTTC.

CDR3 sequence: CASSSLTGPSSYNEQFF. The CDR3 bases are TGTGCCAGCAGTTCATTGACGGGTCCGAGCTCCTACAATGAGCAGTTCTTC. The chain joins TRBV28 to TRBJ2-1; D not certain. The CDR3 is 17 amino acids. The V gene's germline CDR1 is MDHEN and CDR2 SYDVKM. The germline V and J ends were trimmed by 4 bases and 0 bases, with 16 bases remaining between them.

The chain is built from TRBV18 and TRBJ2-7; tentative D call: TRBD1 (6 bases). V lost 2 bases to trimming and J lost 6 bases, with 8 bases between them. Looked up from germline, CDR1 is KGHSH and CDR2 is LQKENI. The CDR3 extends over 12 amino acids. The CDR3 coding sequence is TGTGCCAGCTCACCAGTGACAGGCGAGCAGTACTTC. Its protein product is CASSPVTGEQYF.